The entry below describes one T cell receptor beta chain. Its antigen is undetermined. Every patient relapsed after autologous stem cell transplantation, and brentuximab vedotin exposure varied. Generated by immunoSEQ multiplex PCR, the TCRdb table keeps only in-frame clones and is missing some. The table includes 13,000 or so clones, about 80% detected once. This entry comes from a study of PD-1 blockade in classical Hodgkin lymphoma. V lost 1 base, J lost 2 bases, and 14 bases lay in between. Germline assignment: CDR1 SGHTA and CDR2 FQGNSA. CDR3 length equals 16 residues. Study outcomes and limitations: Baseline diversity was lower in partial responders and progressors than complete responders. Causes of the repertoire differences remain undefined, possibly disease activity or prior therapy. Those patients who began receiving nivolumab less than 1 year after ASCT had lower diversity, and they were excluded. At C4D1, TCR diversity had climbed significantly for CD4+ cells, though not for CD8+ cells.

The sequence was obtained from a human donor with classical Hodgkin lymphoma. The genes are TRBV7-2 and TRBJ2-5; D is unresolved. The sequenced sample was peripheral blood mononuclear cells (PBMCs), obtained at baseline. The CDR3 region has the DNA TGTGCCAGCAGCTTAGTTGGTCCAGGACCTCAAGAGACCCAGTACTTC. Translated, it gives CASSLVGPGPQETQYF.